Listed below are T cell receptor beta chains from one sample, sequenced in a study of long-term antiretroviral therapy in people with HIV. TCRdb's copy holds only in-frame clones and misses some; the assay was immunoSEQ multiplex PCR. The repertoire includes roughly 28,000 clones, approximately 90% of them detected once, and approximately 4% sits in the top ten. This specimen was unsorted PBMCs, taken 3.1 years after starting antiretroviral therapy. All receptors come from a man aged 18 to 35 with HIV. Each CDR3 is given with its conserved first and last residue. A D gene is named only where the DNA matches it firmly. Expanded clones are given a class, and other clones once, few, many or no size at all.

>TRBD2|TRBV4-1|TRBJ2-1|.
TGCGCCAGCAGCCCGGGACTAGCGGGAGTTATTGAGCAGTTCTTC
CASSPGLAGVIEQFF
>TRBD1|TRBV4-3|TRBJ1-1|.
TGCGCCAGCAGCCAGTCTGCTGCAGGGGGAGGCACTGAAGCTTTCTTT
CASSQSAAGGGTEAFF
>TRBD1|TRBV15|TRBJ1-2|.
TGTGCCACCAGCAGAGATCGGACAGGGAGCCTCTATGGCTACACCTTC
CATSRDRTGSLYGYTF
>.|TRBV25-1|TRBJ1-2|.
TGTGCCAGCAAGAGGGGCGGAACTAACTATGGCTACACCTTC
CASKRGGTNYGYTF
>TRBD1|TRBV7-8|TRBJ2-7|.
TGTGCCAGCAGCTTAATCGGGACAGGGCCTGGCGAGCAGTACTTC
CASSLIGTGPGEQYF
>.|TRBV4-3|TRBJ2-2|.
TGCGCCAGCAGCCAGGATCCGGACCTCTCGGAGCTGTTTTTT
CASSQDPDLSELFF
>TRBD2|TRBV5-1|TRBJ2-1|.
TGCGCCAGCAGCTTCGGACTAGCGGGATATGGTGTTGACAATGAGCAGTTCTTC
CASSFGLAGYGVDNEQFF
>.|TRBV30|TRBJ1-5|.
TGTGCCTGGAGTGTTAGGGCGGGCAATCAGCCCCAGCATTTT
CAWSVRAGNQPQHF
>TRBD2|TRBV7-9|TRBJ2-1|.
TGTGCCAGCAGCTTAACCGGGGGGGCCACTGAGCAGTTCTTC
CASSLTGGATEQFF
>.|TRBV28|TRBJ1-2|.
TGTGCCACGTTTTTTACGGTCGGGAACTATGGCTACACCTTC
CATFFTVGNYGYTF
>TRBD2|TRBV27|TRBJ2-1|.
TGTGCCAGCTCACCGGGACTAGCGTGGGATGAGCAGTTCTTC
CASSPGLAWDEQFF
>.|TRBV7-9|TRBJ2-1|.
TGTGCCAGCAGCACCGCTAGGAGGGCGGGTGAGCAGTTCTTC
CASSTARRAGEQFF
>.|TRBV9|TRBJ2-3|.
TGTGCCAGCAGCGCCGGGGGAAATTTTGCAGATACGCAGTATTTT
CASSAGGNFADTQYF
>.|TRBV30|TRBJ2-1|.
TGTGCCTGGGGCGATGGGGGGAACTCCGTAAAAGAGCAGTTCTTC
CAWGDGGNSVKEQFF
>TRBD1|TRBV23-1|TRBJ2-1|.
TGCGCCAGCAGTCAATCGGCCATAGGGACAGGGAATAATGAGCAGTTCTTC
CASSQSAIGTGNNEQFF
>TRBD1|TRBV30|TRBJ1-1|.
TGTGCCTGGACATGGACAGGGGGAAAGTACACTGAAGCTTTCTTT
CAWTWTGGKYTEAFF
>.|TRBV7-9|TRBJ2-3|.
TGTGCCAGCAGCCGTTACAGAGATACGCAGTATTTT
CASSRYRDTQYF
>.|TRBV5-8|TRBJ2-7|.
TGTGCCAGCAGCTTGAATCAGGTCTACGAGCAGTACTTC
CASSLNQVYEQYF
>.|TRBV5-3|TRBJ2-7|.
TGTGCCAGAAGCTTTCCGAGCCCTACGGGGTCCCCTTACGAGCAGTACTTC
CARSFPSPTGSPYEQYF
>TRBD1|TRBV6-5|TRBJ2-7|.
TGTGCCACCAAGAGGGCCCTCGACAGGGCGCAGTACTTC
CATKRALDRAQYF
>.|TRBV27|TRBJ2-7|.
TGTGCCAGCACCGAGGGGTTGATCGAGCAGTACTTC
CASTEGLIEQYF
>.|TRBV4-3|TRBJ1-2|.
TGCGCCAGCAGCCAAGATATCCCCAACCCGGGCACCTTC
CASSQDIPNPGTF
>TRBD1|TRBV2|TRBJ1-2|.
TGTGCCAGCAGAGCGACAGGGGGAAACTATGGCTACACCTTC
CASRATGGNYGYTF
>.|TRBV5-1|TRBJ2-7|.
TGCGCCAGCAGCTTGGTCCAGGAGGGAGGGGGCGAGCAGTACTTC
CASSLVQEGGGEQYF
>.|TRBV2|TRBJ2-1|.
TGTGCCAGCCAAGTCGGGGGGACAGGAGGGAATGAGCAGTTCTTC
CASQVGGTGGNEQFF
>.|TRBV6-5|TRBJ1-1|.
TGTGCCAGCAGTTATTGGGGTCAACCGAACACTGAAGCTTTCTTT
CASSYWGQPNTEAFF
>.|TRBV6-5|TRBJ2-6|.
TGTGCCACGAGGGGAGCCGGGGCCAACGTCCTGACTTTC
CATRGAGANVLTF
>.|TRBV9|TRBJ1-4|.
TGTGCCAGCAGCGTTGGAGTTACTAATGAAAAACTGTTTTTT
CASSVGVTNEKLFF
>.|TRBV4-2|TRBJ1-5|.
TGTGCCAGCAGCCCGACCCAGCAGGAGGGTCAGCCCCAGCATTTT
CASSPTQQEGQPQHF
>.|TRBV19|TRBJ2-1|.
TGTGCCAGTAGTATAGTAGGAGACACAACCGAGCAGTTCTTC
CASSIVGDTTEQFF
>.|TRBV27|TRBJ1-2|few
TGTGCCAGCAGTTTAGGAGGCAACTATGGCTACACCTTC
CASSLGGNYGYTF
>TRBD1|TRBV18|TRBJ1-1|.
TGTGCCAGCTCACTCCGGACAGGCGAAGCTTTCTTT
CASSLRTGEAFF
>.|TRBV6-5|TRBJ1-1|once
TGTGCCAGCAGTTACTCGCAAGTAGTGAACACTGAAGCTTTCTTT
CASSYSQVVNTEAFF
>.|TRBV9|TRBJ1-4|.
TGTGCCAGCAGCGTGGGGACGGACTATAATGAAAAACTGTTTTTT
CASSVGTDYNEKLFF
>.|TRBV9|TRBJ1-3|once
TGTGCCAGCAGCCCTACAGGGTTCGGAAACACCATATATTTT
CASSPTGFGNTIYF
>.|TRBV27|TRBJ2-1|.
TGTGCCAGCAGTGCAGCTCCTCCGGGGGGCTATGAGCAGTTCTTC
CASSAAPPGGYEQFF
>.|TRBV19|TRBJ2-1|once
TGTGCCAGTAGTTATAATCTCAGGGATACTTACAATGAGCAGTTCTTC
CASSYNLRDTYNEQFF
>.|TRBV5-1|TRBJ2-1|.
TGCGCCAGCAGCTTGCGGGAACGACGGTTATCCTACAATGAGCAGTTCTTC
CASSLRERRLSYNEQFF
>TRBD2|TRBV10-3|TRBJ2-1|.
TGTGCCATCAACCCAGGGACTAGATACAATGAGCAGTTCTTC
CAINPGTRYNEQFF
>TRBD1|TRBV4-3|TRBJ2-3|.
TGCGCCAGCAGCCAAGATCTAAGGGACAGGGCCACAGATACGCAGTATTTT
CASSQDLRDRATDTQYF
>TRBD1|TRBV18|TRBJ1-1|.
TGTGCCAGCTCACCGGACCCCGGGACAGCGAACACTGAAGCTTTCTTT
CASSPDPGTANTEAFF
>.|TRBV4-3|TRBJ2-1|.
TGCGCCAGCAGCCCTGTAACCTACAATGAGCAGTTCTTC
CASSPVTYNEQFF
>TRBD1|TRBV6-5|TRBJ2-5|.
TGTGCCAGTGGACAGGGGGCTTCGTGGGAAGAGACCCAGTACTTC
CASGQGASWEETQYF
>.|TRBV4-1|TRBJ2-3|few
TGCGCCAGCAGCCAAGAGGGGTTTATCACAGATACGCAGTATTTT
CASSQEGFITDTQYF
>.|TRBV2|TRBJ1-5|.
TGTGCCAGCAGTGTCTATGTAGTGGGGAGCCAGCCCCAGCATTTT
CASSVYVVGSQPQHF
>.|TRBV6-1|TRBJ1-2|.
TGTGCCAGCGAAAGGGGGACGCGGGGCTACACCTTC
CASERGTRGYTF
>TRBD1|TRBV7-2|TRBJ2-2|.
TGTGCCAGCAGCGGACAGGGGGCTGTCGGGGAGCTGTTTTTT
CASSGQGAVGELFF
>TRBD1|TRBV25-1|TRBJ2-3|.
TGTGCCAGCAGTGAAGGAAGGACAGGGGTAGCAGATACGCAGTATTTT
CASSEGRTGVADTQYF
>TRBD1|TRBV5-6|TRBJ2-3|.
TGTGCCAGCAGCCTCGGGACAGGGGGGAGGACAGATACGCAGTATTTT
CASSLGTGGRTDTQYF
>.|TRBV11-2|TRBJ1-2|once
TGTGCCAGCAGCTCTTTAGGGGTGGGGGGTCGCTCGCCTTATGGCTACACCTTC
CASSSLGVGGRSPYGYTF
>.|TRBV6-1|TRBJ2-5|.
TGTGCCAGCAGACTGTTAGAGACCCAGTACTTC
CASRLLETQYF
>.|TRBV15|TRBJ1-5|.
TGTGCCACCAGCAGAGAGAGGGATCCCCAGCATTTT
CATSRERDPQHF
>.|TRBV27|TRBJ1-1|.
TGTGCCAGCAGTTTATCGGGGGCTGGGGGTGATCCAAGAGCTTTCTTT
CASSLSGAGGDPRAFF
>.|TRBV15|TRBJ2-7|once
TGTGCCACCAGCCGAGAGCGGAGCCGCTCGGGCGAGCAGTACTTC
CATSRERSRSGEQYF
>.|TRBV7-9|TRBJ2-7|once
TGTGCCAGCAGCTTATCCCAGGGTGGCACCTACGAGCAGTACTTC
CASSLSQGGTYEQYF
>.|TRBV2|TRBJ1-5|.
TGTGCCAGCAGTGAAAGCAGGGGTTCCTATCAGCCCCAGCATTTT
CASSESRGSYQPQHF
>.|TRBV27|TRBJ2-5|.
TGTGCCAGCAGCTTGGACGGGGAGACCCAGTACTTC
CASSLDGETQYF